These 27 T cell receptor beta chains were sequenced from one sample in a study of early T cells in non-severe SARS-CoV-2 infection. One entry per CDR3 protein results from TCRdb running MiXCR on the 5' RACE reads. The sample includes roughly 38,000 distinct CDR3 sequences, 5.5% to 7% seen only once; the top ten take about 4.7%. The sample in question was whole blood, obtained at baseline. These receptors all stem from an adult who was a healthcare worker with PCR-confirmed SARS-CoV-2 infection or an uninfected control (not recorded which).

This clonotype was picked up many times. This sequence joins TRBV24-1 and TRBJ2-7; 7 nucleotides match TRBD2. The CDR3 is 12 residues long. With 12 bases clipped from V and 0 bases from J, the junction kept 4 bases outside the gene matches. From germline, CDR1 is KGHDR and CDR2 SFDVKD. The CDR3 is CALRGSSYEQYF. Written as DNA, the CDR3 is TGTGCCCTCCGCGGGAGCTCCTACGAGCAGTACTTC.

This clonotype was observed at least ten times. The chain is built from TRBV13 and TRBJ2-1; 7 nucleotides agree with TRBD1. The CDR3 runs to 12 residues. Trimming cost V 8 bases and J 6 bases; bases outside gene matches: 4. Germline lookup yields CDR1 PRHDT and CDR2 FYEKMQ (reference sequence). The CDR3 region is CASQRGPNEQFF. CDR3 bases: TGTGCCAGCCAAAGGGGGCCCAATGAGCAGTTCTTC.

This clonotype appeared many times. The chain links TRBV29-1 to TRBJ2-3; TRBD2 aligns across 8 bases. The CDR3 runs 16 residues. Trimming took 3 bases from V and 6 from J; bases not matched to a gene: 14. Germline V gives CDR1 SQVTM, CDR2 ANQGSEA. As DNA, the CDR3 is TGCAGCGTTGAGTACAGTCGCGGCGGGAGGTACGATACGCAGTATTTT. Protein sequence: CSVEYSRGGRYDTQYF.

There are many counts of this clonotype. The chain uses TRBV7-2 and TRBJ2-2, with TRBD1 matching 10 bases. The CDR3 covers 16 residues. Trimming cost V 5 bases and J 5 bases; bases outside gene matches: 8. CDR1 is SGHTA and CDR2 is FQGNSA in the germline V gene. CDR3 sequence reads: CASSGRTGQGTGELFF. The CDR3 region has the DNA TGTGCCAGCAGCGGGAGGACGGGACAGGGGACCGGGGAGCTGTTTTTT.

This clonotype was detected many times. The rearrangement links TRBV5-4 to TRBJ2-1; no clear D gene. The length of the CDR3 is 11 residues. In germline, CDR1 is SGHNT, CDR2 YYREEE (reference sequence). The V end was cut by 5 bases, the J end by 6 bases, with 6 bases between. The CDR3 nucleotides are TGTGCCAGCAGAAGGTCCAATGAGCAGTTCTTC. Residues: CASRRSNEQFF.

The table lists this clonotype with many counts. This chain uses TRBV29-1 with TRBJ1-4; D might be TRBD1 (5 bases). The germline V gene has CDR1 SQVTM and CDR2 ANQGSEA. The V end lost 6 bases, the J end lost 7 bases, and 15 bases lay between the germline ends. The CDR3 has 13 amino acids. CDR3 sequence: CSVGHKLGEKLFF. CDR3 DNA sequence: TGCAGCGTCGGACACAAGCTTGGTGAAAAACTGTTTTTT.

CDR3 bases: TGTGCCTGGAAGGACGGCTCCTATAATTCACCCCTCCACTTT. Its protein product is CAWKDGSYNSPLHF. The chain is built from TRBV30 and TRBJ1-6; D is uncertain. Trimming stripped 4 bases from V and 0 bases from J, with 7 bases between. The CDR3 loop spans 14 amino acids. Germline V gene lookup returns CDR1 GTSNPN and CDR2 SVGIG (reference sequence). Together with reference TRBV30 and TRBJ1-6, the CDR3 gives the full variable domain: SQTIHQWPATLVQPVGSPLSLECTVEGTSNPNLYWYRQAAGRGLQLLFYSVGIGQISSEVPQNLSASRPQDRQFILSSKKLLLSDSGFYLCAWKDGSYNSPLHFGNGTRLTVT.

This clonotype was seen at least ten times. The V gene is TRBV27, the J gene TRBJ2-5; 8 positions match TRBD2. The CDR3 length is 15 residues. V shed 5 bases, J shed 5 bases, and the junction held 10 bases outside the gene matches. Germline CDR1 MNHEY, CDR2 SMNVEV (reference sequence). This CDR3 reads CASSRGGGDGETQYF. CDR3 DNA sequence: TGTGCCAGCAGTCGGGGGGGCGGCGATGGGGAGACCCAGTACTTC.

This clonotype was detected many times. The chain has TRBV7-9 and TRBJ1-1; no definite D call. Deletions cut 1 base from V and 6 bases from J, with 15 bases between. This CDR3 region has 15 residues. Per the germline V gene, CDR1 is SEHNR and CDR2 is FQNEAQ (reference sequence). CDR3 sequence: CASSLERTRRPEAFF. The CDR3 DNA reads TGTGCCAGCAGCTTAGAGAGGACCCGTCGGCCTGAAGCTTTCTTT.

In this sample, this clonotype turned up many times. V gene TRBV30 combines with J gene TRBJ1-1; D gene ambiguous. The CDR3 extends over 13 amino acids. Trimming left V 0 bases short and J 8 bases short, with 13 bases between. Germline CDR1 and CDR2: GTSNPN and SVGIG (reference sequence). CDR3 nucleotide sequence: TGTGCCTGGAGTGTATGGGGTCAGACCGAAGCTTTCTTT. Its translation: CAWSVWGQTEAFF.

This clonotype has a count of ten or more. The rearrangement links TRBV6-6 to TRBJ2-1; 8 nucleotides agree with TRBD2. CDR3 length: 18 amino acids. The trim removed 2 bases at V and 4 bases at J, leaving 13 bases unmatched. Germline lookup yields CDR1 MNHNY and CDR2 SVGAGI (reference sequence). CDR3 amino acids: CASSYLAGARGGYNEQFF. DNA of the CDR3: TGTGCCAGCAGTTACCTTGCTGGCGCTCGGGGGGGTTACAATGAGCAGTTCTTC.

This clonotype was recorded at least ten times. V gene TRBV6-5 combines with J gene TRBJ2-3; D might be TRBD1 or TRBD2, each matching 7 bases. CDR1 is MNHEY, CDR2 SVGAGI, per germline. The CDR3 loop spans 16 amino acids. The ends were cut back, 6 bases at V and 2 bases at J, with 18 bases in the middle. The DNA for the CDR3 is TGTGCCAGCAGCCGAAGGGGGCTAGCGGACACAGATACGCAGTATTTT. This encodes CASSRRGLADTDTQYF.

This clonotype was observed many times. The rearrangement joins TRBV29-1 to TRBJ2-7; TRBD1 might be the D (5 bases). Germline V lookup: CDR1 SQVTM, CDR2 ANQGSEA. V dropped 7 bases and J dropped 4 bases, with 14 bases sitting between them. There are 12 residues in the CDR3. CDR3 in amino acids: CSGGQGRYEQYF. The DNA of the CDR3 is TGCAGCGGTGGTCAGGGTCGGTACGAGCAGTACTTC.

This clonotype was found many times. The chain couples TRBV10-3 to TRBJ1-6; tentative D call: TRBD1 (5 bases). V was cut by 3 bases and J by 10 bases, with 16 bases left in between. The CDR3 is 15 residues long. The germline V gene encodes CDR1 ENHRY and CDR2 SYGVKD. CDR3 residues: CAISDLGRDGSPLHF. The CDR3 coding sequence is TGTGCCATCAGTGATTTGGGGAGGGACGGGTCACCCCTCCACTTT.

As regards this clonotype: An end of the junction differs from the germline gene, which may be a read error. This chain connects TRBV7-2 to TRBJ1-6, with 7 bases matching TRBD1. CDR1 is SGHTA, CDR2 FQGNSA, per germline. This CDR3 region has 14 residues. DNA for the CDR3: TGTGCCAGCAGCCAAACAGGGGTTAATTCACGCCTCCACTTT. Its translation: CASSQTGVNSRLHF.

This clonotype is judged medium-sized. The rearrangement uses TRBV27 and TRBJ2-1; no definite D call. The CDR3 has 11 residues. CDR1 MNHEY and CDR2 SMNVEV come from the germline V gene (reference sequence). Trimming stripped 6 bases from V and 2 bases from J, with 2 bases between. The CDR3 DNA reads as TGTGCCAGCAGCACCTACAATGAGCAGTTCTTC. Translation: CASSTYNEQFF.

The table lists this clonotype with a few counts. The DNA of the CDR3 is TGTGCCAGCTCACGACACCCCGGTGAAATTACTGAAGCTTTCTTT. It specifies CASSRHPGEITEAFF. V is TRBV18 and J is TRBJ1-1; D is undetermined. With 4 bases removed from V and 5 bases from J, the gap between germline ends came to 17 bases. The CDR3 extends over 15 amino acids. Germline loops: CDR1 KGHSH, CDR2 LQKENI.

This clonotype was detected ten times or more. In DNA form, the CDR3 reads TGTGCCAGCACCTTGGACAGGGTTGGCTACACCTTC. Translated, it gives CASTLDRVGYTF. This chain uses TRBV12-3 or TRBV12-4 with TRBJ1-2; 8 bases match TRBD1. There are 12 residues in the CDR3. The J segment lost 7 bases and the V segment lost 7 bases, leaving 5 bases of the junction unmatched.

The chain employs TRBV7-2 and TRBJ2-4; TRBD1 matches at 7 bases. J was trimmed by 8 bases and V by 5 bases; bases with no gene match: 9. The V gene's germline CDR1 is SGHTA and CDR2 FQGNSA. The CDR3 spans 14 residues. The CDR3 spells CASSERQGRDIQYF. The CDR3 nucleotides read TGTGCCAGCAGCGAGCGACAGGGTCGGGACATTCAGTACTTC.

This clonotype was picked up a small number of times. The rearrangement links TRBV5-1 to TRBJ2-7; D is unresolved. The CDR3 contains 15 residues. Germline lookup yields CDR1 SGHRS and CDR2 YFSETQ. The V and J ends lost 0 bases and 0 bases respectively, with 10 bases between them. In nucleotides, the CDR3 is TGCGCCAGCAGCTTGGATGGGCACAGCTCCTACGAGCAGTACTTC. Its protein is CASSLDGHSSYEQYF.

This clonotype occurred many times. J is TRBJ1-1 and V is TRBV20-1, with 8 positions matching TRBD1. Trimming removed 3 bases from V and 11 bases from J; junction bases left unmatched: 8. CDR1 is DFQATT, CDR2 SNEGSKA, per germline (reference sequence). The CDR3 length is 12 residues. The CDR3 sequence is CSARWQGAGAFF. In DNA form, the CDR3 reads TGCAGTGCTAGGTGGCAGGGGGCGGGGGCTTTCTTT.

There are many counts of this clonotype. This chain's CDR3 is CASSYAGGHNGVDEQFF. CDR3 in DNA: TGTGCCAGCAGTTACGCGGGGGGCCACAACGGGGTTGATGAGCAGTTCTTC. The genes are TRBV6-2 or TRBV6-3 and TRBJ2-1; TRBD2 matches 8 bases. Germline CDR1 is MNHEY and CDR2 is SVGEGT. V was clipped by 2 bases and J by 8 bases; unmatched bases: 14. This CDR3 contains 17 residues.

Regarding this clonotype: A much bigger clone sits one base away, suggesting this may be a read error. This chain connects TRBV7-8 to TRBJ2-7; TRBD2 might be the D (6 bases). This CDR3 is 15 amino acids long. CDR1 and CDR2 (germline): SGHVS, FQNEAQ. In DNA form, the CDR3 reads TGTGCCAGCAGCTTAGGGAGGGGACGATCCTACGAGCAGCACTTC. Protein sequence: CASSLGRGRSYEQHF.

This clonotype was seen many times. The chain recombines TRBV20-1 with TRBJ1-2; the match to TRBD1 covers 7 bases. The CDR3 is made up of 14 amino acids. The V and J ends lost 4 bases and 6 bases, in that order; junction bases with no gene match: 11. Per the germline V gene, CDR1 is DFQATT and CDR2 is SNEGSKA (reference sequence). Here the CDR3 DNA reads TGCAGTGCTACCCACGAACAGGGGATTCATGGCTACACCTTC. Encoded protein: CSATHEQGIHGYTF.

This clonotype occurred many times. The CDR3 here is CASTYMGREYF. In DNA form, the CDR3 reads TGTGCCAGCACGTATATGGGACGAGAGTACTTC. The chain combines TRBV6-5 with TRBJ2-7, with D possibly called TRBD1 or TRBD2 (5 bases each). Trimming stripped 7 bases from V and 11 bases from J, with 15 bases between. CDR3 length: 11 residues. Germline lookup yields CDR1 MNHEY and CDR2 SVGAGI.

This clonotype was observed many times. This chain joins TRBV7-9 and TRBJ2-3, with no clear D. The germline V and J ends were trimmed by 5 bases and 3 bases, with 3 bases remaining between them. The germline gives CDR1 SEHNR, CDR2 FQNEAQ (reference sequence). The CDR3 runs to 11 residues. Here the CDR3 DNA reads TGTGCCAGCAGCCCGACAGATACGCAGTATTTT. Translated: CASSPTDTQYF.

This clonotype was recorded at least ten times. The chain carries TRBV7-2 and TRBJ2-6; no definite D call. The CDR3 totals 16 residues. Germline V lookup: CDR1 SGHTA, CDR2 FQGNSA. V lost 1 base and J 0 bases, leaving 7 bases between the germline ends. CDR3 sequence reads: CASSLGSFSGANVLTF. DNA of the CDR3: TGTGCCAGCAGCTTAGGTTCTTTCTCTGGGGCCAACGTCCTGACTTTC.